This TCR beta chain was documented in a study of cytomegalovirus exposure and HLA in healthy donors. The study's findings and limits: Most subjects' HLA-A and HLA-B alleles were reportedly predicted from TCR beta sequences. For cytomegalovirus status, the classifier reportedly gave diagnoses with high specificity and sensitivity.

In its sample, this clone was seen once. Its antigen is still unknown. Vbeta (60) and Jbeta (13) primers were used in the PCR. Data came from immunoSEQ multiplex PCR; TCRdb stores just in-frame clones and leaves some out. The sample includes roughly 170,000 clones, 80% seen only once; the top ten take 5.5% to 7.5%. The CDR3 is made up of 15 amino acids. Germline trimming cut 5 bases from V and 2 bases from J; bases unmatched to any gene: 6. The germline CDR1 and CDR2 sequences are MNHNS and SASEGT. The V and J genes are TRBV6-1 and TRBJ2-3; 8 bases are a match to TRBD2. The sample comprised PBMCs. This clonotype was sampled from a man younger than 40 in good health and CMV-seropositive. For the CDR3, the DNA is TGTGCCAGCAGTACCGGGACTAGTCACACAGATACGCAGTATTTT. As protein: CASSTGTSHTDTQYF.